One sample yielded the 32 T cell receptor beta chains listed below, sequenced in a study of cytomegalovirus exposure and HLA in healthy donors. This PCR relied on a set of 60 Vbeta primers and 13 Jbeta primers. Some clones are missing from TCRdb's copy, which holds only in-frame ones; the method was immunoSEQ multiplex PCR. The sample includes roughly 100,000 clones, around three quarters of them seen just once. Source material: PBMCs. These receptors came from a man over 45 in good health and CMV-seropositive.

V is TRBV7-8 and J is TRBJ1-5, with TRBD1 as a possible D gene (6 bases). Germline V gene sequence: CDR1 SGHVS, CDR2 FQNEAQ. V lost 5 bases, J lost 0 bases, and 17 bases lay in between. The CDR3 contains 17 residues. The CDR3 region has the DNA TGTGCCAGCAGCCAAACCGGGACACTTTATAGCAATCAGCCCCAGCATTTT. Its protein product is CASSQTGTLYSNQPQHF.

The sample holds a few counts of this clone. The chain joins TRBV7-6 to TRBJ2-7, with a tentative D call TRBD2 (6 bases). V was shortened by 4 bases and J by 5 bases, with 21 bases between the two germline ends. Germline V gives CDR1 SGHVS, CDR2 FNYEAQ. CDR3 length equals 16 residues. The CDR3 nucleotides are TGTGCCAGCAGCTCCCCCTGGGGCGGGGACCCCCACGAGCAGTACTTC. This encodes CASSSPWGGDPHEQYF.

The count of this clone is one. The chain employs TRBV11-2 and TRBJ2-2, with 10 bases matching TRBD2. The length of the CDR3 is 16 residues. The V segment lost 5 bases and the J segment 6 bases; nucleotides outside the gene matches: 9. Per the germline V gene, CDR1 is SGHAT and CDR2 is FQNNGV. The CDR3, as DNA: TGTGCCAGCAGCCCAAACCTAGCGGGAGTAGCCGGGGAGCTGTTTTTT. Translating gives CASSPNLAGVAGELFF.

This chain connects TRBV18 to TRBJ2-3, with unresolved D. The CDR3 is made up of 14 amino acids. CDR1 is KGHSH and CDR2 is LQKENI in the germline V gene. Trimming shortened V by 0 bases and J by 4 bases, and 8 bases separated the two germline ends. The DNA of the CDR3 is TGTGCCAGCTCACCACCCGCGGCTTCAGATACGCAGTATTTT. It specifies CASSPPAASDTQYF.

This chain connects TRBV5-1 to TRBJ1-3, with D possibly matching TRBD1 (6 bases). The CDR3 length is 15 residues. CDR1 SGHRS and CDR2 YFSETQ come from the germline V gene. Trimming removed 2 bases from V and 2 bases from J, with 11 bases in between. CDR3: CASSLAGTPGNTIYF. In DNA, the CDR3 is TGCGCCAGCAGCTTAGCCGGGACACCTGGAAACACCATATATTTT.

The chain uses TRBV15 and TRBJ2-5; 7 positions agree with TRBD1. Unmatched junction bases numbered 13, after V lost 4 bases and J lost 5 bases. Germline lookup yields CDR1 LNHNV and CDR2 YYDKDF (reference sequence). The CDR3 has 16 residues. The CDR3 sequence is CATSTRTGLWGETQYF. In nucleotides, the CDR3 is TGTGCCACCAGCACCAGGACAGGACTTTGGGGGGAGACCCAGTACTTC.

The chain is built from TRBV7-3 and TRBJ2-3; 9 nucleotides agree with TRBD2. Germline V gives CDR1 SGHTA, CDR2 FQGTGA. V was pared by 1 base and J by 6 bases, with 5 bases of the junction left unmatched. This CDR3 has 15 amino acids. Here the CDR3 reads CASSLNSGSSDTQYF. The CDR3 DNA sequence: TGTGCCAGCAGCTTAAATAGCGGGAGTTCCGATACGCAGTATTTT.

The CDR3 region is CASSFDTNYGYTF. The CDR3 DNA reads TGTGCCAGCAGCTTCGACACTAACTATGGCTACACCTTC. The chain employs TRBV2 and TRBJ1-2; D remains unclear. The CDR3 spans 13 residues. V was trimmed by 6 bases and J by 0 bases, leaving 8 bases between them. Per the germline V gene, CDR1 is SNHLY and CDR2 is FYNNEI.

The chain employs TRBV28 and TRBJ2-1; no reliable D call. The ends were cut back, 2 bases at V and 6 bases at J, with 5 bases in the middle. The germline V gene encodes CDR1 MDHEN and CDR2 SYDVKM. The CDR3 is 12 amino acids. CDR3 sequence reads: CASSLVSNEQFF. The CDR3 nucleotides are TGTGCCAGCAGTTTAGTGAGCAATGAGCAGTTCTTC.

This clone was seen more than once but under ten times. The rearrangement joins TRBV30 to TRBJ1-6; D remains ambiguous. Between the trimmed V and J ends, which lost 1 base and 10 bases, there was a span of 11 bases. CDR1 is GTSNPN and CDR2 is SVGIG in the germline V gene (reference sequence). The CDR3 spans 13 residues. CDR3 DNA: TGTGCCTGGAGTGGTCAGTCGAGGTCACCCCTCCACTTT. Translated: CAWSGQSRSPLHF.

This clone has just one count. The chain joins TRBV6-5 to TRBJ2-7, with D perhaps TRBD1 (5 bases). Germline CDR1 reads MNHEY; CDR2 reads SVGAGI. V lost 2 bases to trimming and J lost 6 bases, with 14 bases between them. This CDR3 is built from 14 residues. The CDR3 bases are TGTGCCAGCAGTTACCAGGGCCTAGGGGCCGAGCAGTACTTC. It yields the protein CASSYQGLGAEQYF.

This clone was recorded a few times. This chain links TRBV19 with TRBJ1-5; 7 positions match TRBD1. The V gene end was trimmed by 4 bases and the J gene end by 3 bases; junction bases not matched to a gene: 9. Germline CDR1 and CDR2: LNHDA and SQIVND (reference sequence). The CDR3 contains 16 residues. Here the CDR3 DNA reads TGTGCCAGTAGTAGAACCGGGACAGCCAACAATCAGCCCCAGCATTTT. Its translation: CASSRTGTANNQPQHF. The variable domain in full, completed from reference TRBV19 and TRBJ1-5, reads DGGITQSPKYLFRKEGQNVTLSCEQNLNHDAMYWYRQDPGQGLRLIYYSQIVNDFQKGDIAEGYSVSREKKESFPLTVTSAQKNPTAFYLCASSRTGTANNQPQHFGDGTRLSIL.

In its sample, this clone was seen a few times. This chain connects TRBV19 to TRBJ2-7, with a possible D match to TRBD2 (6 bases). CDR1 and CDR2 (germline): LNHDA, SQIVND (reference sequence). The CDR3 has 14 amino acids. The V and J ends lost 5 bases and 5 bases respectively, with 16 bases between them. The CDR3 spells CASSSGQTGDEQYF. CDR3 nucleotides: TGTGCCAGTAGTTCGGGCCAAACGGGGGACGAGCAGTACTTC. Together with reference TRBV19 and TRBJ2-7, the CDR3 gives the full variable domain: DGGITQSPKYLFRKEGQNVTLSCEQNLNHDAMYWYRQDPGQGLRLIYYSQIVNDFQKGDIAEGYSVSREKKESFPLTVTSAQKNPTAFYLCASSSGQTGDEQYFGPGTRLTVT.

The CDR3 nucleotides read TGTGCCAGCGGGACTAGTTACGACGGGGAGCTGTTTTTT. Its translation: CASGTSYDGELFF. The chain recombines TRBV2 with TRBJ2-2, with TRBD2 identical over 8 bases. The CDR3 has 13 residues. The trim removed 8 bases at V and 7 bases at J, leaving 6 bases unmatched. Germline assignment: CDR1 SNHLY and CDR2 FYNNEI.

The gene calls are TRBV28 and TRBJ2-2; possible D gene TRBD1, 6 bases. CDR1 is MDHEN and CDR2 is SYDVKM in the germline V gene. The CDR3 sequence is 14 residues long. Trimming removed 1 base from V and 4 bases from J, with 7 bases in between. This CDR3 reads CASSLSGVTGELFF. Written as DNA, the CDR3 is TGTGCCAGCAGTTTATCAGGGGTCACCGGGGAGCTGTTTTTT.

The chain carries TRBV19 and TRBJ2-3, with 8 positions matching TRBD2. Germline-derived CDR1 and CDR2 are LNHDA and SQIVND (reference sequence). Germline trimming cut 8 bases from V and 6 bases from J; bases unmatched to any gene: 13. The CDR3 covers 15 residues. As DNA, the CDR3 is TGTGCCAGTTCTATTCTAGCGGGCCGAGGGGATACGCAGTATTTT. Its translation is CASSILAGRGDTQYF.

The chain has TRBV4-2 and TRBJ2-7; 10 nucleotides line up with TRBD1. Unmatched junction bases numbered 16, after V lost 5 bases and J lost 6 bases. Germline CDR1 and CDR2: LGHNA and YNFKEQ. The CDR3 totals 17 residues. The CDR3 nucleotides read TGTGCCAGCAGCGTGCCGGGACAGGGGATCCCTTTGGGCGAGCAGTACTTC. It is translated as CASSVPGQGIPLGEQYF.

This clone has only a few counts. CDR3: CASIQPASGRSLDKNIQYF. CDR3 sequence (DNA): TGTGCCAGCATTCAGCCCGCTAGCGGGAGGAGTTTGGACAAAAACATTCAGTACTTC. V and J are TRBV21-1 and TRBJ2-4; TRBD2, the table's D call, lacks a check against the DNA. TRBV21-1 is listed as a pseudogene. The CDR3 totals 19 residues.

The chain has TRBV9 and TRBJ2-7; weak D call: TRBD1 (5 bases). This CDR3 comprises 13 residues. V was shortened by 3 bases and J by 3 bases, with 10 bases between the two germline ends. Looked up from germline, CDR1 is SGDLS and CDR2 is YYNGEE. The CDR3 sequence: CASSEGVGYEQYF. DNA of the CDR3: TGTGCCAGCAGCGAAGGGGTTGGCTACGAGCAGTACTTC.

The chain employs TRBV27 and TRBJ2-7, with D unclear. The CDR3 length is 13 residues. V was pared by 0 bases and J by 2 bases, with 5 bases between. The germline V gene encodes CDR1 MNHEY and CDR2 SMNVEV (reference sequence). The CDR3 protein is CASSLSLTYEQYF. In nucleotides, the CDR3 is TGTGCCAGCAGTTTATCACTTACCTACGAGCAGTACTTC.

The rearrangement uses TRBV10-1 and TRBJ2-5; the D gene is possibly TRBD2 (6 bases). The CDR3 has 13 residues. CDR1 and CDR2 (germline): WNHNN, SYGVQD (reference sequence). V dropped 4 bases and J dropped 5 bases, with 11 bases sitting between them. For the CDR3, the DNA is TGCGCCAGCAGTGCGGGGGTTTGGGAGACCCAGTACTTC. Amino acids: CASSAGVWETQYF.

V gene TRBV12-2 combines with J gene TRBJ2-1; the DNA was not used to check the table's D call, TRBD1. TRBV12-2 is a listed pseudogene. The CDR3 spans 14 residues. The CDR3 nucleotides are TGTGCAAGTCGCATCCCCCCCCCAGGGAATGAGCAGTTCTTC. It specifies CASRIPPPGNEQFF.

The V and J genes are TRBV29-1 and TRBJ2-1, with D maybe TRBD2 (6 bases). Per germline, CDR1 SQVTM and CDR2 ANQGSEA. The V end lost 4 bases, the J end lost 6 bases, and 13 bases lay between the germline ends. The CDR3 extends over 13 amino acids. This chain's CDR3 is CSVVSGAANEQFF. Here the CDR3 DNA reads TGCAGCGTTGTCTCGGGAGCGGCCAATGAGCAGTTCTTC.

The chain has TRBV27 and TRBJ2-7; 9 positions match TRBD1. The CDR3 is 14 residues long. Germline V gives CDR1 MNHEY, CDR2 SMNVEV (reference sequence). V was pared by 6 bases and J by 3 bases, with 6 bases of the junction left unmatched. This CDR3 is CASRMEGQGYEQYF. CDR3 nucleotides: TGTGCCAGCAGAATGGAGGGACAGGGCTACGAGCAGTACTTC.

The V gene is TRBV30, the J gene TRBJ2-3; 10 positions agree with TRBD2. The junction had 0 bases not matched to a gene; V was cut back by 0 bases and J by 0 bases. The CDR3 runs to 15 residues. The germline gives CDR1 GTSNPN, CDR2 SVGIG (reference sequence). CDR3 nucleotide sequence: TGTGCCTGGAGTGTACTAGCGGGGAGCACAGATACGCAGTATTTT. It encodes CAWSVLAGSTDTQYF. The variable domain in full, with the rest retrieved from reference TRBV30 and TRBJ2-3, is SQTIHQWPATLVQPVGSPLSLECTVEGTSNPNLYWYRQAAGRGLQLLFYSVGIGQISSEVPQNLSASRPQDRQFILSSKKLLLSDSGFYLCAWSVLAGSTDTQYFGPGTRLTVL.

The rearrangement uses TRBV7-8 and TRBJ2-2, with D possibly being TRBD2 (5 bases). Germline V lookup: CDR1 SGHVS, CDR2 FQNEAQ. The V gene lost 5 bases and the J gene lost 1 base, with 8 bases spanning the gap. The CDR3 has 14 residues. CDR3 sequence reads: CASSRTQNTGELFF. The CDR3, as DNA: TGTGCCAGCAGCCGGACTCAGAACACCGGGGAGCTGTTTTTT.

The V gene is TRBV6-1, the J gene TRBJ1-2; possibly TRBD1 for D (6 bases). CDR3 length equals 16 residues. V shed 1 base and J shed 3 bases, with 15 bases lying between them. Germline CDR1 and CDR2: MNHNS and SASEGT. The CDR3 bases are TGTGCCAGCAGTGAAGGGGCTGGGGGGGCCTACTATGGCTACACCTTC. This codes for CASSEGAGGAYYGYTF.

A single count supports this clone. V gene TRBV6-5 combines with J gene TRBJ2-5; 14 bases are shared with TRBD2. Looked up from germline, CDR1 is MNHEY and CDR2 is SVGAGI. The length of the CDR3 is 15 residues. The ends lost 6 bases at V and 4 bases at J; junction bases unmatched: 4. CDR3 protein: CASSPGLAGVETQYF. Here the CDR3 DNA reads TGTGCCAGCAGCCCGGGACTAGCGGGAGTAGAGACCCAGTACTTC.

The chain is built from TRBV27 and TRBJ2-3; TRBD1 matches at 7 bases. V trimming: 6 bases; J trimming: 6 bases; junction bases outside the gene matches: 9. This CDR3 region has 14 residues. The germline V gene has CDR1 MNHEY and CDR2 SMNVEV (reference sequence). The DNA for the CDR3 is TGTGCCAGCAGCCCAGGGACAGCCGGTGATACGCAGTATTTT. Protein: CASSPGTAGDTQYF.

The chain carries TRBV10-3 and TRBJ1-5; D is perhaps TRBD1 (5 bases). CDR3 length equals 14 residues. V was clipped by 3 bases and J by 7 bases, with 13 bases between them. Per the germline V gene, CDR1 is ENHRY and CDR2 is SYGVKD. This CDR3 reads CAISDARGGQPQHF. The CDR3, as DNA: TGTGCCATCAGTGACGCAAGGGGCGGCCAGCCCCAGCATTTT.

The V and J genes are TRBV4-2 and TRBJ2-7; D is perhaps TRBD1 (5 bases). Trimming removed 0 bases at V and 0 bases at J, with 15 bases between. There are 17 residues in the CDR3. Germline assignment: CDR1 LGHNA and CDR2 YNFKEQ. This CDR3 is CASSQDQGGQSSYEQYF. CDR3 nucleotides: TGTGCCAGCAGCCAAGATCAGGGCGGACAAAGCTCCTACGAGCAGTACTTC.

This clone has a single count. This chain joins TRBV28 and TRBJ1-4; 7 bases line up with TRBD1. The CDR3 is made up of 14 amino acids. Losses at the gene ends were 5 bases for V and 7 bases for J; bases not matched to a gene: 7. Per germline, CDR1 MDHEN and CDR2 SYDVKM. Here the CDR3 reads CASSPTGLGEKLFF. The DNA for the CDR3 is TGTGCCAGCAGTCCGACAGGGTTAGGTGAAAAACTGTTTTTT.